This T cell receptor beta chain was recorded in a study of T cell changes during pregnancy in multiple sclerosis (dated by TCRdb to the late 2010s). At the level of the whole study: The study looked at changes in the T cell repertoire across pregnancy in women with multiple sclerosis.

Remarks on this clone: The target of this receptor is not known. Within one base of it there is no much larger clone, and no base qualities were kept.

From the germline V gene, CDR1 is MDHEN and CDR2 is SYDVKM. The CDR3 starts with the cysteine, ends with the phenylalanine, and has 15 residues. The only DNA kept is the CDR3, 45 bases in frame from the first base. V has 7 bases trimmed and J has 2 bases trimmed; junction bases matching no gene number 8. The method was the immunoSEQ multiplex PCR assay. Imported from immuneACCESS, the table was reduced by TCRdb to in-frame sequences with V and J called. These copies leave out some clones; in studies compared against another copy, an unresolved V gene accounts for under half, and the cause of the remainder is not known. The sample has 20,000 to 25,000 clones on record, under 95% of them singletons. Clones ranked in the top ten supply roughly 0.7% of the sample.

The chain employs TRBV28 and TRBJ2-7; TRBD1 agrees with 10 junctional bases. The sample was CD4+ T cells from peripheral blood mononuclear cells, taken in the third trimester of pregnancy. The TCR was taken from a female donor with multiple sclerosis, enrolled in a pregnancy study. The DNA sequence follows: TGTGCCAGCATTGGACCCGGGACAGGGGCCTACGAGCAGTACTTC. Its protein is CASIGPGTGAYEQYF.